Listed below are T cell receptor beta chains from one sample, sequenced in a study of T cell responses to AZD1222 COVID-19 vaccine. The assay was immunoSEQ multiplex PCR, and TCRdb's table has in-frame clones only and misses some. The data contain 90,000 to 150,000 clones, roughly 90% of them singletons. Sequencing was performed on peripheral blood, taken 28 days after the second AZD1222 dose. The receptors were sampled from an adult who received the AZD1222 COVID-19 vaccine. CDR3s include the opening cysteine and the closing phenylalanine or tryptophan. The D gene is left open where the match is weak. Size values are once, few and many counts, or a class for expanded clones, and some rows have none.

>few|TRBV2|NA|TRBJ1-5
TGTGCCGCGGGGCCATCACTTAATCAGCCCCAGCATTTT
CAAGPSLNQPQHF
>once|TRBV2|NA|TRBJ2-1
TGTGCCAGCAGGATGCCGATAGACTACAATGAGCAGTTCTTC
CASRMPIDYNEQFF
>NA|TRBV5-1|NA|TRBJ2-1
TGCGCCAGCAGCTTGGGACAGGCACGTCCTGAGCAGTTCTTC
CASSLGQARPEQFF
>once|TRBV27|TRBD2|TRBJ2-5
TGTGCCAGCAGTGTTTCCAGCGGGGGGGCTCAAGAGACCCAGTACTTC
CASSVSSGGAQETQYF
>NA|TRBV4-2|NA|TRBJ2-3
TGTGCCAGCAGCCAAGAGGGGCATGTCACAGATACGCAGTATTTT
CASSQEGHVTDTQYF
>NA|TRBV9|NA|TRBJ1-1
TGTGCCAGCAGCCCCGGGACCCTGAACACTGAAGCTTTCTTT
CASSPGTLNTEAFF
>NA|TRBV10-3|NA|TRBJ1-1
TGTGCCATCAGGGCCACAGGAGTGGCCACTGAAGCTTTCTTT
CAIRATGVATEAFF
>NA|TRBV28|TRBD2|TRBJ2-1
TGTGCCAGCAGTTTATCAGTCCTAGCGGGGGGGGTAGATGAGCAGTTCTTC
CASSLSVLAGGVDEQFF
>NA|TRBV24-1|NA|TRBJ1-5
TGTGCCACCAGTGATAGCAATCAGCCCCAGCATTTT
CATSDSNQPQHF
>few|TRBV7-3|NA|TRBJ2-1
TGTGCCAGCAGCTTAGACATCTCCTACAATGAGCAGTTCTTC
CASSLDISYNEQFF
>NA|TRBV6-5|NA|TRBJ1-6
TGTGCCAGCAGTTACTCGGCAGGGCAGAGAAATTCACCCCTCCACTTT
CASSYSAGQRNSPLHF
>NA|TRBV28|NA|TRBJ1-3
TGTGCCAGCAGGGTGTCCGGAAACACCATATATTTT
CASRVSGNTIYF
>NA|TRBV11-2|NA|TRBJ2-5
TGTGCCAGCAGCTTAGGGGAGACGCAGAAGGAGACCCAGTACTTC
CASSLGETQKETQYF
>NA|TRBV7-2|NA|TRBJ1-2
TGTGCCAGCAGCTTAGCGCATTTGGGGGCGGCCTATGGCTACACCTTC
CASSLAHLGAAYGYTF
>NA|TRBV7-2|TRBD2|TRBJ2-3
TGTGCCAGCAGCTTAGCGGGACTAGCGGGGGGCACAGATACGCAGTATTTT
CASSLAGLAGGTDTQYF
>NA|TRBV7-2|NA|TRBJ1-4
TGTGCCAGCAGCTTACGGTTAGATGAAAAACTGTTTTTT
CASSLRLDEKLFF
>NA|TRBV12-5|NA|TRBJ1-1
TGTGCCAGTGCGTCCCGGACCACTGAAGCTTTCTTT
CASASRTTEAFF
>NA|TRBV21-1|NA|TRBJ1-1
TGTGCCAGCATCTACCAGCATATGAACACTGAAGCTTTCTTT
CASIYQHMNTEAFF
>NA|TRBV28|TRBD1|TRBJ1-2
TGTGCCAGCAGTTTAATGACAGGGCTAGGCTACACCTTC
CASSLMTGLGYTF
>few|TRBV29-1|TRBD2|TRBJ2-3
TGCAGCGTTGAAGAACCGACTAGCGGGGGGCCCGCAGATACGCAGTATTTT
CSVEEPTSGGPADTQYF
>NA|TRBV12-3/TRBV12-4|NA|TRBJ1-1
TGTGCCAGCAGTCTACAGGCGAACACTGAAGCTTTCTTT
CASSLQANTEAFF
>once|TRBV4-1|NA|TRBJ1-4
TGCGCCAGCAGCCAAGAATCCCGTAATGAAAAACTGTTTTTT
CASSQESRNEKLFF
>NA|TRBV29-1|NA|TRBJ2-2
TGCAGCGTTGGGGCCTCGGGGGCTATCGGGGAGCTGTTTTTT
CSVGASGAIGELFF
>NA|TRBV11-2|NA|TRBJ2-3
TGTGCCAGCAGCATTAGCACAGATACGCAGTATTTT
CASSISTDTQYF
>NA|TRBV10-3|NA|TRBJ1-1
TGTGCCATCAGTGTTAGGGAAATGAACACTGAAGCTTTCTTT
CAISVREMNTEAFF
>NA|TRBV7-2|NA|TRBJ2-5
TGTGCCAGCAGCTTAGTCGCCCTGGGGGATAGAGAGACCCAGTACTTC
CASSLVALGDRETQYF
>once|TRBV4-3|NA|TRBJ1-5
TGCGCCAGCAGCCAAGGTAGACTCAGGGGTTTCAACCAGCCCCAGCATTTT
CASSQGRLRGFNQPQHF
>NA|TRBV19|NA|TRBJ2-5
TGTGCCAGTAGTTTTGGGACCCAAGAGACCCAGTACTTC
CASSFGTQETQYF
>NA|TRBV6-5|NA|TRBJ1-6
TGTGCCAGCAAAGCCGTGGTGGTCAGTTCACCCCTCCACTTT
CASKAVVVSSPLHF
>NA|TRBV9|TRBD1|TRBJ1-2
TGTGCCAGCAGCGTAGCAGGGACAGGTTCTAGCTATGGCTACACCTTC
CASSVAGTGSSYGYTF
>NA|TRBV18|NA|TRBJ2-7
TGTGCCAGCTCACCGCTAGCAGTCTCCTACGAGCAGTACTTC
CASSPLAVSYEQYF
>NA|TRBV7-9|TRBD1|TRBJ1-2
TGTGCCAGCAGCTTAGCGGCACAGGGGGACTATGGCTACACCTTC
CASSLAAQGDYGYTF
>NA|TRBV19|TRBD1|TRBJ2-7
TGTGCCAGTAGCTCACGACAGGGCCTCTACGAGCAGTACTTC
CASSSRQGLYEQYF
>NA|TRBV6-5|NA|TRBJ2-5
TGTGCCAGCAGTTACAATCTAGGGGAGACCCAGTACTTC
CASSYNLGETQYF
>NA|TRBV3-1/TRBV3-2|NA|TRBJ2-2
TGTGCCAGCAGCCAAGTCAGAAACACCGGGGAGCTGTTTTTT
CASSQVRNTGELFF
>NA|TRBV29-1|NA|TRBJ1-1
TGCAGCGCTGCAAGGAGGGCGGGTGGGAACACTGAAGCTTTCTTT
CSAARRAGGNTEAFF
>NA|TRBV6-2/TRBV6-3|TRBD1|TRBJ2-1
TGTGCCAGCAGTCGACAGGGGGTCCCCTACAATGAGCAGTTCTTC
CASSRQGVPYNEQFF
>NA|TRBV18|NA|TRBJ2-5
TGTGCCAGCCGCTTTGGGCAACAAGAGACCCAGTACTTC
CASRFGQQETQYF
>NA|TRBV4-1|NA|TRBJ1-2
TGCGCCAGCAGCCAAGACTTAGGTGGGGGTGGCTACACCTTC
CASSQDLGGGGYTF
>NA|TRBV24-1|TRBD1|TRBJ1-1
TGTGCCACCAGTGATTACAGGGGCACTGAAGCTTTCTTT
CATSDYRGTEAFF
>once|TRBV29-1|NA|TRBJ1-1
TGCAGCGTACAGGTGGTCGGGGACACTGAAGCTTTCTTT
CSVQVVGDTEAFF
>NA|TRBV18|NA|TRBJ1-5
TGTGCCAGCTCACCTTCCGGGGGGCAAAGCAATCAGCCCCAGCATTTT
CASSPSGGQSNQPQHF
>NA|TRBV11-2|NA|TRBJ1-2
TGTGCCAGCAGCTTAGCCACTAACTATGGCTACACCTTC
CASSLATNYGYTF
>NA|TRBV11-3|NA|TRBJ1-1
TGTGCCAGCAGCCGGGGTGGGGTGAACACTGAAGCTTTCTTT
CASSRGGVNTEAFF
>NA|TRBV18|NA|TRBJ1-1
TGTGCCAGCTCACGGACACCGAACACTGAAGCTTTCTTT
CASSRTPNTEAFF